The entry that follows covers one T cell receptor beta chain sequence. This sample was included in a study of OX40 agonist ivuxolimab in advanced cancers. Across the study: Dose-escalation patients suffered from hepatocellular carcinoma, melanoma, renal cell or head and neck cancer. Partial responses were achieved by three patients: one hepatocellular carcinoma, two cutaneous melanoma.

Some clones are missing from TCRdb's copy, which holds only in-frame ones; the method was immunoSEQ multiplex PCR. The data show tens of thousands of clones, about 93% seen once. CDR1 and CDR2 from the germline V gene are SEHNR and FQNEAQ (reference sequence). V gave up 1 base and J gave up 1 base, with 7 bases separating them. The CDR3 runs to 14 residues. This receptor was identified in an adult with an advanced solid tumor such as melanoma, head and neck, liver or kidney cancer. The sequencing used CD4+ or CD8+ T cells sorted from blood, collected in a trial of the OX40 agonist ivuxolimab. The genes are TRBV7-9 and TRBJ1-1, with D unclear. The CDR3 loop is CASSLGRGNTEAFF. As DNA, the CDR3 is TGTGCCAGCAGCTTAGGTCGGGGGAACACTGAAGCTTTCTTT.